The clone carrying this T cell receptor (beta chain) has a handful of counts. Seattle's enrolled individuals joined amid active infection and were then monitored longitudinally. Germline CDR1 and CDR2: LNHDA and SQIVND (reference sequence). Germline trimming cut 3 bases from V and 1 base from J; bases unmatched to any gene: 6. The CDR3 is made up of 15 amino acids. This specimen comes from a study of blood T cell repertoires in COVID-19. Study context: PBMCs, B-cell-depleted T cells, or T cells were the source of the cDNA or gDNA that made up the material.

Authors' processing steps: For nucleated cells, counts were estimated from reference gene primer amplification. Sequencing used immunoSEQ multiplex PCR; TCRdb keeps in-frame clones, though not all of them. V and J calls and clone size are given by that table; D and trimming were obtained from the DNA. This table holds over 450,000 clones, 85% to 90% found once. Specimen: peripheral blood. The source of this sequence is a woman between 45 and 65 years old with COVID-19, enrolled during active disease. The chain links TRBV19 to TRBJ2-7; 7 bases match TRBD1. This CDR3 is CASSIVPGGSYEQYF. The CDR3 DNA sequence: TGTGCCAGTAGTATCGTCCCAGGGGGATCCTACGAGCAGTACTTC. The complete variable domain, with remaining parts taken from reference TRBV19 and TRBJ2-7, reads DGGITQSPKYLFRKEGQNVTLSCEQNLNHDAMYWYRQDPGQGLRLIYYSQIVNDFQKGDIAEGYSVSREKKESFPLTVTSAQKNPTAFYLCASSIVPGGSYEQYFGPGTRLTVT.